The entry below gives a single T cell receptor (beta chain) sequence along with its context. The antigen remains undetermined. This sample stems from a study of response to subunit inactivated influenza vaccine. Study observations and caveats: A suggestion made by the authors is that each seasonal influenza vaccination recruits few new T cells.

One entry per CDR3 protein results from TCRdb running MiXCR on the RT-PCR reads. The sample lists 500,000 to 600,000 distinct CDR3 sequences; about an eighth were seen once. The CDR3 has 17 amino acids. The trim removed 6 bases at V and 1 base at J, leaving 9 bases unmatched. Source: PBMCs from blood, taken on the day of vaccination. This TCR was recovered from a middle-aged man who received an inactivated influenza vaccine. The chain links TRBV12-3 or TRBV12-4 to TRBJ2-7; TRBD2 matches 13 bases. CDR3: CASSRPGLAGISYEQYF. CDR3 coding DNA: TGTGCCAGCAGCCGACCGGGACTAGCGGGGATTTCCTACGAGCAGTACTTC.